This T cell receptor (beta chain) was identified during a study of T cells in Graves' hyperthyroidism and ophthalmopathy. This CDR3 comprises 14 residues. V was shortened by 0 bases and J by 3 bases, with 10 bases between the two germline ends. From germline, CDR1 is SGHTS and CDR2 YDEGEE. Overall study results and limits: A model of 13 V-J features distinguished ophthalmopathy from stable hyperthyroidism.

The TCR beta CDR3 regions underwent amplification using RNA transcripts as the source. First-round RT-PCR with HTBI primers amplified the TCR CDR3 region. MiXCR, applied by TCRdb to the multiplex PCR reads, yields one record per CDR3 protein. The sample records more than 300,000 distinct CDR3 sequences, less than 20% being singletons. The table lists this clonotype with many counts. Its specificity is unknown. Input material: blood. This TCR was recovered from a young man with Graves' ophthalmopathy. The V and J genes are TRBV5-8 and TRBJ2-7; D gene uncertain. As DNA, the CDR3 is TGTGCCAGCAGCTTGGGTCACATGGACTACGAGCAGTACTTC. The encoded protein is CASSLGHMDYEQYF.